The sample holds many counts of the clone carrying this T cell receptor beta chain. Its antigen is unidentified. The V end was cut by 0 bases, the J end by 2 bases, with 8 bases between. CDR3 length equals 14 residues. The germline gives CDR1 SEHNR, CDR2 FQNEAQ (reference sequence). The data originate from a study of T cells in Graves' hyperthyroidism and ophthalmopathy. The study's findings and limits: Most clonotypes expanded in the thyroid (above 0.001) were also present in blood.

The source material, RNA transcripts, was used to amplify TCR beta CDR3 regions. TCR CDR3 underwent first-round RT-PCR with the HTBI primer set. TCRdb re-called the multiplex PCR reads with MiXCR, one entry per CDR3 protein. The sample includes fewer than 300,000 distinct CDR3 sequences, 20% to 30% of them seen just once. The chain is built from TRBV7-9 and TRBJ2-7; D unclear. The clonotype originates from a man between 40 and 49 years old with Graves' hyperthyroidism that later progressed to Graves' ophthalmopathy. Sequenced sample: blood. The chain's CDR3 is CASSLAPNTYEQYF. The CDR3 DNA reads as TGTGCCAGCAGCTTAGCCCCAAACACCTACGAGCAGTACTTC.